This T cell receptor beta chain was sequenced during a study of response to subunit inactivated influenza vaccine. General study results and limits: With each seasonal influenza vaccination, the authors suggested, few new T cells are recruited.

TCRdb reprocessed the RT-PCR reads via MiXCR and lists one record per CDR3 protein. In the table there are about 300,000 distinct CDR3 sequences, 20% to 25% of which are singletons. This clonotype was counted a few times. Antigen unknown. This receptor was obtained from a man aged 50-75 years who received an inactivated influenza vaccine. The sample was PBMCs from blood, taken approximately 20 months after vaccination.

This chain's CDR3 is CASSTGPYGYTF. The CDR3 nucleotides are TGTGCCAGCAGCACAGGGCCCTATGGCTACACCTTC. The chain joins TRBV11-2 to TRBJ1-2, with a weak D call TRBD1 (6 bases). CDR3 length: 12 amino acids. Germline V lookup: CDR1 SGHAT, CDR2 FQNNGV. V shed 5 bases and J shed 4 bases, with 8 bases lying between them.